The 27 T cell receptor beta chains below were found in one sample sequenced in a study of T cell responses to AZD1222 COVID-19 vaccine. This table comes from immunoSEQ multiplex PCR, and its TCRdb copy is limited to in-frame clones, with some not included. The sample holds approximately 150,000 clones, over 80% seen once. The sequencing used peripheral blood, collected on day 0 of AZD1222 vaccination. These receptors were taken from an adult in good health.

The chain combines TRBV9 with TRBJ1-5, with a possible D match to TRBD1 (5 bases). Germline CDR1 and CDR2: SGDLS and YYNGEE. The germline V and J ends were trimmed by 3 bases and 4 bases, with 11 bases remaining between them. This CDR3 has 14 residues. The chain's CDR3 is CASSASGTNQPQHF. DNA of the CDR3: TGTGCCAGCAGCGCTTCCGGGACGAATCAGCCCCAGCATTTT.

The gene calls are TRBV6-2 or TRBV6-3 and TRBJ2-7; D gene ambiguous. The CDR3 length is 15 residues. V lost 0 bases and J lost 3, with 12 bases in between. Germline CDR1 MNHEY, CDR2 SVGEGT. The CDR3 protein is CASSYSGSGLYEQYF. The CDR3 DNA sequence: TGTGCCAGCAGTTACTCTGGGTCCGGGCTCTACGAGCAGTACTTC.

This chain connects TRBV21-1 to TRBJ1-5. TRBV21-1 is termed a pseudogene. The length of the CDR3 is 17 residues. As DNA, the CDR3 is TGTGCCAGCAGCAAAGTAGGGAGGGACAGCACAAGTCAGCCCCAGCATTTT. It specifies CASSKVGRDSTSQPQHF.

V and J are TRBV10-2 and TRBJ1-3; D is undetermined. Germline assignment: CDR1 WSHSY and CDR2 SAAADI. CDR3 length equals 16 residues. V lost 8 bases and J 2 bases, leaving 19 bases between the germline ends. CDR3 residues: CASQEPDSGTGNTIYF. CDR3 nucleotides: TGCGCCAGCCAGGAGCCCGACTCGGGCACTGGAAACACCATATATTTT.

The chain employs TRBV2 and TRBJ2-2; no firm D call. The CDR3 runs to 14 residues. Trimming left V 9 bases short and J 2 bases short, with 13 bases between. Germline V gene data show CDR1 as SNHLY and CDR2 as FYNNEI. CDR3 in DNA: TGTGCCAGTCTGCTGGACGTTAACACCGGGGAGCTGTTTTTT. Its translation is CASLLDVNTGELFF.

CDR3 sequence (DNA): TGTGCCAGCAGTTTACAGGGAAACACTGAAGCTTTCTTT. Translated: CASSLQGNTEAFF. This rearrangement joins TRBV6-5 to TRBJ1-1, with a tentative D call TRBD1 (6 bases). The CDR3 is 13 amino acids. Per germline, CDR1 MNHEY and CDR2 SVGAGI. Trimming left V 4 bases short and J 2 bases short, with 8 bases between.

The CDR3 sequence is CASSGTGGGEKLFF. In nucleotides, the CDR3 is TGTGCCAGCAGCGGGACAGGGGGAGGTGAAAAACTGTTTTTT. The V gene is TRBV9, the J gene TRBJ1-4; 10 bases match TRBD1. The germline V gene has CDR1 SGDLS and CDR2 YYNGEE. V was pared by 3 bases and J by 7 bases, with 3 bases of the junction left unmatched. The CDR3 length is 14 residues.

This chain joins TRBV4-2 and TRBJ1-1; 9 nucleotides match TRBD1. This CDR3 spans 15 amino acids. The ends lost 2 bases at V and 5 bases at J; junction bases unmatched: 6. The germline CDR1 and CDR2 sequences are LGHNA and YNFKEQ. The CDR3 nucleotides read TGTGCCAGCAGCCAAATCACAGGGGGCAGGACTGAAGCTTTCTTT. This codes for CASSQITGGRTEAFF.

This clone was recorded once. The V gene is TRBV11-3, the J gene TRBJ2-5, with D tentatively TRBD2 (7 bases). The V and J ends lost 1 base and 4 bases respectively, with 10 bases between them. Germline CDR1 is SGHNT and CDR2 is YENEEA. There are 14 residues in the CDR3. CDR3 residues: CASSLVGGAETQYF. In nucleotides, the CDR3 is TGTGCCAGCAGCTTAGTGGGGGGGGCAGAGACCCAGTACTTC.

The V and J genes are TRBV7-9 and TRBJ2-1; 14 bases fit TRBD2. Germline V lookup: CDR1 SEHNR, CDR2 FQNEAQ (reference sequence). Losses at the gene ends were 1 base for V and 8 bases for J; bases not matched to a gene: 4. The CDR3 has 16 residues. This chain's CDR3 is CASSLGMGLAGDEQFF. DNA for the CDR3: TGTGCCAGCAGCTTAGGGATGGGACTAGCGGGAGATGAGCAGTTCTTC.

This chain uses TRBV30 with TRBJ2-1; D tentatively reads TRBD1 or TRBD2 (5 bases each). The CDR3 contains 15 residues. Per germline, CDR1 GTSNPN and CDR2 SVGIG (reference sequence). The ends were cut back, 0 bases at V and 4 bases at J, with 13 bases in the middle. In DNA, the CDR3 is TGTGCCTGGAGTGTAGCCCCGGGACGTTACAATGAGCAGTTCTTC. It is translated as CAWSVAPGRYNEQFF.

This clone occurred a few times. The V gene is TRBV6-5, the J gene TRBJ2-7; possible D gene TRBD2, 5 bases. Germline lookup yields CDR1 MNHEY and CDR2 SVGAGI. With 7 bases removed from V and 0 bases from J, the gap between germline ends came to 13 bases. The CDR3 is 14 residues long. CDR3 region: CASTERGSSYEQYF. The CDR3 coding sequence is TGTGCCAGCACCGAACGGGGTAGCTCCTACGAGCAGTACTTC.

The CDR3 bases are TGTGCCAGCAGTTTGGGAGTTTCGGCCCAGCATTTT. Protein sequence: CASSLGVSAQHF. The gene calls are TRBV12-3 or TRBV12-4 and TRBJ1-5, with unresolved D. The CDR3 consists of 12 residues. Trimming shortened V by 3 bases and J by 11 bases, and 11 bases separated the two germline ends.

This sequence joins TRBV5-4 and TRBJ2-3; TRBD2 might be the D (5 bases). Per the germline V gene, CDR1 is SGHNT and CDR2 is YYREEE (reference sequence). With 4 bases removed from V and 7 bases from J, the gap between germline ends came to 13 bases. The CDR3 consists of 13 residues. CDR3 nucleotides: TGTGCCAGCAGCCCGGAGGCTCGAAATACGCAGTATTTT. Translated, it gives CASSPEARNTQYF.

Concerning this clone itself: The sample has other DNA sequences that encode this CDR3 too. The chain is built from TRBV27 and TRBJ1-5, with unresolved D. Trimming removed 6 bases from V and 1 base from J, with 10 bases in between. The CDR3 is 14 residues long. Germline assignment: CDR1 MNHEY and CDR2 SMNVEV (reference sequence). CDR3 nucleotides: TGTGCCAGCAGCCTCGGACGGAGCAATCAGCCCCAGCATTTT. Amino acids: CASSLGRSNQPQHF.

The J gene is TRBJ1-1, the V gene TRBV7-2; weak D call: TRBD1 (5 bases). CDR1 and CDR2 from the germline V gene are SGHTA and FQGNSA. The ends were cut back, 6 bases at V and 1 base at J, with 9 bases in the middle. The CDR3 runs to 13 residues. CDR3 sequence reads: CASSSGGNTEAFF. In nucleotides, the CDR3 is TGTGCCAGCAGTTCGGGGGGGAACACTGAAGCTTTCTTT.

The rearrangement links TRBV27 to TRBJ2-3, with 7 bases matching TRBD2. The V gene's germline CDR1 is MNHEY and CDR2 SMNVEV (reference sequence). This CDR3 is 15 amino acids long. The trim removed 3 bases at V and 5 bases at J, leaving 8 bases unmatched. The CDR3: CASSFSREWKDTQYF. In DNA, the CDR3 is TGTGCCAGCAGTTTTTCGCGGGAGTGGAAAGATACGCAGTATTTT.

The J gene is TRBJ2-1, the V gene TRBV11-2; 9 bases match TRBD2. The CDR3 has 14 residues. Germline CDR1 and CDR2: SGHAT and FQNNGV. V lost 5 bases, J lost 5 bases, and 4 bases stayed unmatched. Here the CDR3 DNA reads TGTGCCAGCAGCCGGGGACTAGCCAACAATGAGCAGTTCTTC. Residues: CASSRGLANNEQFF.

The V call is TRBV28, the J call TRBJ1-2; no firm D call. Germline lookup yields CDR1 MDHEN and CDR2 SYDVKM. V dropped 4 bases and J dropped 4 bases, with 10 bases sitting between them. The CDR3 consists of 13 residues. CDR3 sequence: CASSSTDLYGYTF. The DNA for the CDR3 is TGTGCCAGCAGTTCCACAGACCTCTATGGCTACACCTTC.

On this clone: Relative to the germline gene, one junction end is altered; a read error may explain this. This specimen includes other DNA sequences encoding the same CDR3. This sequence joins TRBV6-4 and TRBJ2-2, with D possibly being TRBD1 (6 bases). Germline lookup yields CDR1 MRHNA and CDR2 SNTAGT. The CDR3 covers 13 residues. CDR3 amino acids: CASSDRDTGELFF. CDR3 coding DNA: TGTGCCAGCAGTGACAGGGACACCGGGGAACTGTTTTTT.

V is TRBV28 and J is TRBJ2-3; 8 positions agree with TRBD2. V lost 7 bases to trimming and J lost 1 base; unmatched junction nucleotides: 4. The CDR3 extends over 14 amino acids. The germline V gene has CDR1 MDHEN and CDR2 SYDVKM. The CDR3 sequence: CASTWREGTDTQYF. The CDR3 region has the DNA TGTGCCAGCACCTGGCGGGAGGGCACAGATACGCAGTATTTT.

The V and J genes are TRBV15 and TRBJ2-5, with TRBD2 matching 9 bases. Germline CDR1 LNHNV, CDR2 YYDKDF (reference sequence). The CDR3 loop spans 15 amino acids. J gave up 4 bases and V 3 bases, and 6 bases lay outside the gene matches. In nucleotides, the CDR3 is TGTGCCACCAGCAGGGGCGGGGGGGCCTCAGAGACCCAGTACTTC. It translates to CATSRGGGASETQYF.

The chain couples TRBV27 to TRBJ1-5; D not resolved. The CDR3 has 15 residues. The V gene's germline CDR1 is MNHEY and CDR2 SMNVEV (reference sequence). V was trimmed by 8 bases and J by 4 bases, leaving 18 bases between them. The CDR3 loop reads CASSSGSATNQPQHF. The CDR3 DNA sequence: TGTGCCAGCTCATCGGGTTCCGCGACAAATCAGCCCCAGCATTTT.

This clone was observed a single time. This sequence joins TRBV28 and TRBJ1-6, with unresolved D. V shed 2 bases and J shed 10 bases, with 15 bases lying between them. Per the germline V gene, CDR1 is MDHEN and CDR2 is SYDVKM. This CDR3 is 15 amino acids long. In DNA, the CDR3 is TGTGCCAGCAGTTTACCTACAGATCGAAGATCACCCCTCCACTTT. Its translation: CASSLPTDRRSPLHF. Variable domain in full (rest from reference TRBV28 and TRBJ1-6): DVKVTQSSRYLVKRTGEKVFLECVQDMDHENMFWYRQDPGLGLRLIYFSYDVKMKEKGDIPEGYSVSREKKERFSLILESASTNQTSMYLCASSLPTDRRSPLHFGNGTRLTVT.

The chain carries TRBV30 and TRBJ1-1, with 8 bases aligning to TRBD1. CDR3 size: 12 residues. Looked up from germline, CDR1 is GTSNPN and CDR2 is SVGIG (reference sequence). The junction had 1 base not matched to a gene; V was cut back by 3 bases and J by 4 bases. The CDR3 here is CAWRTGGTEAFF. The DNA for the CDR3 is TGTGCCTGGAGAACAGGGGGCACTGAAGCTTTCTTT.

Written as DNA, the CDR3 is TGTGCCAGTAGTATAGTCGTTGGCACAGATACGCAGTATTTT. Translating gives CASSIVVGTDTQYF. The chain links TRBV19 to TRBJ2-3; D call uncertain. Germline V gives CDR1 LNHDA, CDR2 SQIVND (reference sequence). The germline V and J ends were trimmed by 1 base and 1 base, with 6 bases remaining between them. The CDR3 covers 14 residues. Filled out from reference TRBV19 and TRBJ2-3, the complete variable domain reads DGGITQSPKYLFRKEGQNVTLSCEQNLNHDAMYWYRQDPGQGLRLIYYSQIVNDFQKGDIAEGYSVSREKKESFPLTVTSAQKNPTAFYLCASSIVVGTDTQYFGPGTRLTVL.

This sequence joins TRBV5-5 and TRBJ2-7; D may correspond to TRBD1 or TRBD2 (5 bases each). The V end was cut by 3 bases, the J end by 3 bases, with 10 bases between. CDR3 length: 13 residues. Germline CDR1 reads SGHKS; CDR2 reads YYEKEE (reference sequence). The CDR3 DNA is TGTGCCAGCAGCTCCCGGGACGGCTACGAGCAGTACTTC. Protein product: CASSSRDGYEQYF.